This T cell receptor beta chain was recovered during a study of metastatic and nonmetastatic thyroid tumors (dated by TCRdb to 2020 to 2021). Describing the broader study: Repertoires were compared across peripheral blood and tumor or nodule tissue samples from malignant and benign thyroid patients. Points the paper makes about the study in general: In both blood and tumor samples, TCR beta diversity was reported to be significantly higher in malignant tumors than in benign nodules.

By how much of the sample it makes up, this clone is medium-sized (0.01 to 0.1%). No antigen is known for it. No clone much larger than this one lies a single base away; base qualities are absent. No patient had received any treatment before thyroid surgery. The study retrospectively analysed patient clinical samples collected from the early 2010s to the late 2010s using T-cell receptor beta sequencing. Preparation of the library involved PCR. Sequencing was carried out with an Illumina HiSeq 4000. High-throughput sequencing was used to profile the TCR beta-chain CDR3 region of each patient. The source study handled its data this way. Drawing on CDR3 differences between clinicopathological groups, the researchers built a classifier meant to tell apart patients with distant-metastatic papillary thyroid cancer. The Shannon index was used to measure repertoire diversity, and the Morisita-Horn index was used to measure how similar tumor and blood repertoires were. Through fastp at Q25 and MiXCR, TCRdb rebuilt clones from the public reads, retaining in-frame beta chains. These V and J calls derive from TCRdb rather than the authors' analysis. This sample is represented by around 20,000 clones; about a quarter of them were singletons. The biggest ten clones account for 6% to 7.5% of the sample.

The CDR3 spans 14 residues, from the cysteine through the phenylalanine. Here the CDR3 DNA is all that survives: 42 bases in frame from base 1. The CDR1 and CDR2 encoded by the germline V gene (reference sequence) are LNHNV and YYDKDF. The germline ends are 12 bases apart after V is trimmed by 1 base and J by 5 bases. This receptor was taken from a female donor with papillary thyroid cancer or a benign thyroid nodule (not recorded which). Some clones in this sample may be carry-over from other donors' samples. Recombination joined TRBV15 with TRBJ2-7; TRBD2 might be the D gene, on 6 matching bases. The specimen sequenced was blood. The CDR3 amino acid sequence is: CATSRAPRENEQYF. The sequenced DNA: TGTGCCACCAGCAGAGCCCCACGGGAGAACGAGCAGTACTTC.